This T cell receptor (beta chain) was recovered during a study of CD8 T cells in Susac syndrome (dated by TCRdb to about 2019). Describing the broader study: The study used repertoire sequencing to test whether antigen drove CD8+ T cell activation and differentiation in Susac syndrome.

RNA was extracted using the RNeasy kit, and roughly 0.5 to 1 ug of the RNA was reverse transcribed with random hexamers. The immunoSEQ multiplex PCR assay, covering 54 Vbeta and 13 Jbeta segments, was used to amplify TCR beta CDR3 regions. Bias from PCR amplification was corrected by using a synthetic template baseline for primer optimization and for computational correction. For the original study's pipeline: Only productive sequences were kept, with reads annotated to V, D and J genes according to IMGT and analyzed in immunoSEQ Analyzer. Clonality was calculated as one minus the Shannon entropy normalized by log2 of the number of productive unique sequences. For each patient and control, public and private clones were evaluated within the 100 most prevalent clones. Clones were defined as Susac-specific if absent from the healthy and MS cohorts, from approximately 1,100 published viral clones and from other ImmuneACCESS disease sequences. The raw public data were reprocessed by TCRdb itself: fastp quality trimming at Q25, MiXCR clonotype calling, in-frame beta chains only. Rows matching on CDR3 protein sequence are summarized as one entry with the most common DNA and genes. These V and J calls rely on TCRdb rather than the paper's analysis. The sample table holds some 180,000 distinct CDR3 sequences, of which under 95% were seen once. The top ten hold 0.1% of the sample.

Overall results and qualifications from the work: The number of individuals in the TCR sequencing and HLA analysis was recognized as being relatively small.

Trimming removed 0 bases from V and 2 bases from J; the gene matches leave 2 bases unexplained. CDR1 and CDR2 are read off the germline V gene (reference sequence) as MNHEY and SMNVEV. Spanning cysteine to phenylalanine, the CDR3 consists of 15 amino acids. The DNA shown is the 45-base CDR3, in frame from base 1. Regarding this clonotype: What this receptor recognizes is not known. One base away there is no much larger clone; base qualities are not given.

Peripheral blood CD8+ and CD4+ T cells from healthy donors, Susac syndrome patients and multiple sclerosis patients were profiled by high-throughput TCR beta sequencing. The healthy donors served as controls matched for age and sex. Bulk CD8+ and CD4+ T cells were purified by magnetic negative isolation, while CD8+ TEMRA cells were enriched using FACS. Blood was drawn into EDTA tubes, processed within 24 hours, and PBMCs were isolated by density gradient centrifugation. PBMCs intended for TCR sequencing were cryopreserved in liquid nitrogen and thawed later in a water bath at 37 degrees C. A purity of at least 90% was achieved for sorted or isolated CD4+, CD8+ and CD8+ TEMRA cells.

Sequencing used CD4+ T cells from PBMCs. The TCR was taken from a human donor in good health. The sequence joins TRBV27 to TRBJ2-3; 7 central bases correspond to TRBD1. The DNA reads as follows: TGTGCCAGCAGTTTATCGACAGGGCACACAGATACGCAGTATTTT. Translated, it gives CASSLSTGHTDTQYF.